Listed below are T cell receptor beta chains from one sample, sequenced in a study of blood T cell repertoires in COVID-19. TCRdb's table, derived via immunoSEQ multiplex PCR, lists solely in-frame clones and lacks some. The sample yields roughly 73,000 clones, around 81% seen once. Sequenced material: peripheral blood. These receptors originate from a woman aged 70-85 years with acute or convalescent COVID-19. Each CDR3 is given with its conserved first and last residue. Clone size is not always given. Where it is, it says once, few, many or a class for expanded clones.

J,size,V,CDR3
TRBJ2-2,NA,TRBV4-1,CASSQWSSGKNTGELFF
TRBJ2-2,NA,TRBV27,CASSLRSGRRVTGELFF
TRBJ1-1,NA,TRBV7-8,CASSLARGRGNTEAFF
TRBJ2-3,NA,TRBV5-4,CASSLLRGDTQYF
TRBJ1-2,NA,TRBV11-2,CASSYQGAGGYTF
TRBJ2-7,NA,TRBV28,CASSQQGLSYEQYF
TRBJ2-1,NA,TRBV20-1,CSASGDYYNEQFF
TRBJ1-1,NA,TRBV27,CASSRRQGNTEAFF
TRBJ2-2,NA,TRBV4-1,CASSPRIRERGTGELFF
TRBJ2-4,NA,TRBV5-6,CASSFTGPNIQYF
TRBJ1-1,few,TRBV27,CASSERQGLTEAFF
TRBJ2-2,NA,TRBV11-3,CASSHQGLNTGELFF
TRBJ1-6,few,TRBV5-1,CASSPGQGGWGNSPLHF
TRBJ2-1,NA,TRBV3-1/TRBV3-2,CASSRQREQFF
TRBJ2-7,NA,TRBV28,CASNEALGGPNSYF
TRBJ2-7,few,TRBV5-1,CASSPTTGEHEQYF
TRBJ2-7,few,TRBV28,CASRIPLAGSSYEQYF
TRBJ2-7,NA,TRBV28,CASSLPGLAGLSYEQYF
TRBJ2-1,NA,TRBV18,CASSPQLKLNNEQFF
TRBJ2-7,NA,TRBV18,CASSPPDRVRYEQYF
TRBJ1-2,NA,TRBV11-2,CASTFNRIREGYGYTF
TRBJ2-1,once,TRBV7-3,CASSLFGLAEGGEQFF
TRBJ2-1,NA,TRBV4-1,CASSHPSGRAQTNEQFF
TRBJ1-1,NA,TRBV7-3,CASSSTGMGTEAFF
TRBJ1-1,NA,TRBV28,CASSINRGFNTEAFF
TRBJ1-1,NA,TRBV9,CASSSGQGNTEAFF
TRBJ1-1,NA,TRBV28,CASSPHGQGNTEAFF
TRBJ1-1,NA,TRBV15,CATSRDRGGAGTEAFF
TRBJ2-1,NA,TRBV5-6,CASSTGLGNEQFF
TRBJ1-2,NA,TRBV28,CASYQGTEFPGYTF
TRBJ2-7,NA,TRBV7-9,CASSSTGFDEQYF
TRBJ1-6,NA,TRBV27,CASRAQGRDNSPLHF
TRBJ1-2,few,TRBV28,CASKGDYGYTF
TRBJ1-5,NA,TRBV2,CASQDRGLSNQPQHF
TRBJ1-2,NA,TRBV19,CASSIASTGEPRYGYTF
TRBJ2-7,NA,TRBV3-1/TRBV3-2,CASSPNLGTSGDRPHYEQYF
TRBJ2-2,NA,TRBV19,CACRRDRGSNGELFF
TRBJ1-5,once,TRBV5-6,CASSLWQGSNQPQHF
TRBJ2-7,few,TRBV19,CASSIQAGGRYEQYF
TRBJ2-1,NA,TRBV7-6,CASSSNADREGEQFF
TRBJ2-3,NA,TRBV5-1,CASTLTSGGSTDTQYF
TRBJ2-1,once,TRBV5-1,CASSLARGDEQFF
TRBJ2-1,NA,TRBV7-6,CASSLAGGLAGGEQFF
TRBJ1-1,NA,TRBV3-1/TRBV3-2,CASSYVQGAEAFF
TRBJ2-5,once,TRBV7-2,CASRSTSGRGKTQYF
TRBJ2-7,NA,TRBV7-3,CASSSEVGSSYEQYF
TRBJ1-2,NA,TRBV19,CASKQTGSRDGYTF
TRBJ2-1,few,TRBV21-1,CASSKVKTSESNEQFF
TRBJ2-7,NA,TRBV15,CATSSRGAREQYF
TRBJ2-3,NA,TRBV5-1,CASTRLAGESDTQYF
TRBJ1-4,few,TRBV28,CASSRGRGFATNEKLFF
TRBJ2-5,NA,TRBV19,CASSPRTLYQETQYF
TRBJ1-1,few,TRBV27,CASSFRGTVNTEAFF
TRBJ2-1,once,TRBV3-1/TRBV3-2,CASSQDRISGLAGNEQFF
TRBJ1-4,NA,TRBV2,CASSDIGGSEKLFF
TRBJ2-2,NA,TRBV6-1,CASSEDERTGWAGELFF
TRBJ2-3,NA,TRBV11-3,CASSLDPFTDTQYF
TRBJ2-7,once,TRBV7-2,CASSPRVSGGRGSSYEQYF
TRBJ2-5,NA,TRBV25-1,CASSEYIGRGPQETQYF
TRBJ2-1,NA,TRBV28,CASSLGGTRYNEQFF